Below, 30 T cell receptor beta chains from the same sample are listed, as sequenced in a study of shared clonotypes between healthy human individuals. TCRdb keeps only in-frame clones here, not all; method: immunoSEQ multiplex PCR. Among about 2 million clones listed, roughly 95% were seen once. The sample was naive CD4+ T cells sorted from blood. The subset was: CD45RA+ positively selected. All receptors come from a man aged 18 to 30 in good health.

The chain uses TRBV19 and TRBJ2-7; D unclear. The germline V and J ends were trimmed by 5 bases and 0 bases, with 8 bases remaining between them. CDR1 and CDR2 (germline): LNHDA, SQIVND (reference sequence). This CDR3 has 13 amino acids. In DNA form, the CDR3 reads TGTGCCAGTAGTTTTGCGCGCTCCTACGAGCAGTACTTC. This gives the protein CASSFARSYEQYF. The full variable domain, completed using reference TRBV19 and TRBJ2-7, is DGGITQSPKYLFRKEGQNVTLSCEQNLNHDAMYWYRQDPGQGLRLIYYSQIVNDFQKGDIAEGYSVSREKKESFPLTVTSAQKNPTAFYLCASSFARSYEQYFGPGTRLTVT.

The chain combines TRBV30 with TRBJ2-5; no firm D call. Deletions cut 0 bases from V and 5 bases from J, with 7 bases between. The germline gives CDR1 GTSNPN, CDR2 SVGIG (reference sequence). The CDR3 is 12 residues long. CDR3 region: CAWSVDGETQYF. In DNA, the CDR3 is TGTGCCTGGAGTGTAGACGGGGAGACCCAGTACTTC.

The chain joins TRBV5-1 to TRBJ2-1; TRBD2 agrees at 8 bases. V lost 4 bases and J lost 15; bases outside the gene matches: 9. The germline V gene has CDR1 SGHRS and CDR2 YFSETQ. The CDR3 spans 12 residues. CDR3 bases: TGCGCCAGCAGCGGGGGACTAGACGTTATGTTCTTC. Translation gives CASSGGLDVMFF.

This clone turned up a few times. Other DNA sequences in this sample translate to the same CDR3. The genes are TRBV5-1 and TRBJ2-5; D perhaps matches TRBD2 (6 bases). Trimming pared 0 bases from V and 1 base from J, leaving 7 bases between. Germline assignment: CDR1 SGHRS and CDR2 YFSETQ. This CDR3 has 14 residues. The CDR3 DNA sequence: TGCGCCAGCAGCTTGGGCGGGACCCAAGAGACCCAGTACTTC. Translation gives CASSLGGTQETQYF. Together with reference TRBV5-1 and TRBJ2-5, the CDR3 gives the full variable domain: KAGVTQTPRYLIKTRGQQVTLSCSPISGHRSVSWYQQTPGQGLQFLFEYFSETQRNKGNFPGRFSGRQFSNSRSEMNVSTLELGDSALYLCASSLGGTQETQYFGPGTRLLVL.

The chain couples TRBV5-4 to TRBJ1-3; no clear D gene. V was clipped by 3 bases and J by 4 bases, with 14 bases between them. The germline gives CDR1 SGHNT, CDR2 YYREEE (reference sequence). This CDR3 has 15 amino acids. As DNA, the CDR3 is TGTGCCAGCAGCTCCCTGGGCGGGCGCGGAAACACCATATATTTT. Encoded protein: CASSSLGGRGNTIYF.

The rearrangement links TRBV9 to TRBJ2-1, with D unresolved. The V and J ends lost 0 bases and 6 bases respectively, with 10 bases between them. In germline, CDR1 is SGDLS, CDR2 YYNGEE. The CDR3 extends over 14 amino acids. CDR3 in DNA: TGTGCCAGCAGCGTAGGTGGGGAAGGCAATGAGCAGTTCTTC. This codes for CASSVGGEGNEQFF.

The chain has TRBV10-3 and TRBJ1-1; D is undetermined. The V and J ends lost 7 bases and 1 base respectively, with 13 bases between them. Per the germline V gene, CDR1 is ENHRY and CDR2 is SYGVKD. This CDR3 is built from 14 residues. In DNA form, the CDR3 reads TGTGCCATCACCCCCGAATCCGGGAACACTGAAGCTTTCTTT. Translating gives CAITPESGNTEAFF.

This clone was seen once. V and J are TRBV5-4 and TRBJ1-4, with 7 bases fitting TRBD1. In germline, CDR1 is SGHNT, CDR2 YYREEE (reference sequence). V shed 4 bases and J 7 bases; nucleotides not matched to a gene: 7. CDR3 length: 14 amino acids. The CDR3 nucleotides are TGTGCCAGCAGCATGGCAGGGGACAGTGAAAAACTGTTTTTT. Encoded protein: CASSMAGDSEKLFF.

Written as DNA, the CDR3 is TGTGCCAGCAGCTCTGGGACAGGTGACATTTCTGGAAACACCATATATTTT. Translated, it gives CASSSGTGDISGNTIYF. The V and J genes are TRBV7-8 and TRBJ1-3; the match to TRBD1 covers 8 bases. V trimming: 4 bases; J trimming: 1 base; junction bases outside the gene matches: 9. The CDR3 runs to 17 residues. Germline values: CDR1 SGHVS, CDR2 FQNEAQ.

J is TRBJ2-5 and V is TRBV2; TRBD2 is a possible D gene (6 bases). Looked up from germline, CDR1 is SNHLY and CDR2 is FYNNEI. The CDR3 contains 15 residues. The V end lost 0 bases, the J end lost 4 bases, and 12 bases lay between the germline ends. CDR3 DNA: TGTGCCAGCAGTGAAGCACCGGGGGTGGGAGAGACCCAGTACTTC. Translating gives CASSEAPGVGETQYF.

The CDR3 DNA reads TGTGCCAGCTCACGGACTTGGACAGACCAAGAGACCCAGTACTTC. Its translation: CASSRTWTDQETQYF. V and J are TRBV18 and TRBJ2-5; TRBD1 might be the D (6 bases). Germline lookup yields CDR1 KGHSH and CDR2 LQKENI. The CDR3 runs 15 residues. V gave up 4 bases and J gave up 0 bases, with 12 bases separating them.

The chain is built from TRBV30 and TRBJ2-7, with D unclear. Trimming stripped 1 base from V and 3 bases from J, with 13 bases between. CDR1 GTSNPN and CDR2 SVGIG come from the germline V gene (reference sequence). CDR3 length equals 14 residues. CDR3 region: CAWSGASSRYEQYF. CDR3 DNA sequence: TGTGCCTGGAGTGGGGCCAGTTCACGCTACGAGCAGTACTTC.

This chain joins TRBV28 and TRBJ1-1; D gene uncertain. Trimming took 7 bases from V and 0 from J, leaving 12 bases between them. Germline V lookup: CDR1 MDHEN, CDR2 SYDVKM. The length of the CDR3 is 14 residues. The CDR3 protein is CASTSSALNTEAFF. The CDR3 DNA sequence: TGTGCCAGCACCAGCTCCGCTTTGAACACTGAAGCTTTCTTT.

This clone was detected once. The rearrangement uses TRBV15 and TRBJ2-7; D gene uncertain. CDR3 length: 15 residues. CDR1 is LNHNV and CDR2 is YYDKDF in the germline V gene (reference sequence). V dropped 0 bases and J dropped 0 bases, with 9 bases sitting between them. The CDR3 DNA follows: TGTGCCACCAGCAGAGATGGTAGGAGCTCCTACGAGCAGTACTTC. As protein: CATSRDGRSSYEQYF. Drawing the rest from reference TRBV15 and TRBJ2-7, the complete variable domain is DAMVIQNPRYQVTQFGKPVTLSCSQTLNHNVMYWYQQKSSQAPKLLFHYYDKDFNNEADTPDNFQSRRPNTSFCFLDIRSPGLGDTAMYLCATSRDGRSSYEQYFGPGTRLTVT.

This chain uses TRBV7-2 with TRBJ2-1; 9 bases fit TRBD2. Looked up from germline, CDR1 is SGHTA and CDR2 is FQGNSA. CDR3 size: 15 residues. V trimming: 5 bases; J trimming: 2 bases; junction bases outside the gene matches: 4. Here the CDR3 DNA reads TGTGCCAGCAGCCCTAGCGGGACGCCCTACAATGAGCAGTTCTTC. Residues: CASSPSGTPYNEQFF. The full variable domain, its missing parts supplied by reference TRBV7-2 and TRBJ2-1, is GAGVSQSPSNKVTEKGKDVELRCDPISGHTALYWYRQSLGQGLEFLIYFQGNSAPDKSGLPSDRFSAERTGGSVSTLTIQRTQQEDSAVYLCASSPSGTPYNEQFFGPGTRLTVL.

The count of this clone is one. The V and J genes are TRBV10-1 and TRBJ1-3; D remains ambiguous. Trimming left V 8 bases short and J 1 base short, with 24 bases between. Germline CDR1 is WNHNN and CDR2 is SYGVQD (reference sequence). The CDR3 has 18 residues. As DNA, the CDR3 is TGCGCCAGCTTACTAGGGAGGTTAATAGTCATTTCTGGAAACACCATATATTTT. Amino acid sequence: CASLLGRLIVISGNTIYF.

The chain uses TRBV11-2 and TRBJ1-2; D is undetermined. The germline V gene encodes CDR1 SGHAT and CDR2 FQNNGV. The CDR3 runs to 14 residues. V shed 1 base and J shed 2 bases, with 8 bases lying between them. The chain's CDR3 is CASSLVVPNYGYTF. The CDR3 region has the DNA TGTGCCAGCAGCTTAGTGGTTCCCAACTATGGCTACACCTTC.

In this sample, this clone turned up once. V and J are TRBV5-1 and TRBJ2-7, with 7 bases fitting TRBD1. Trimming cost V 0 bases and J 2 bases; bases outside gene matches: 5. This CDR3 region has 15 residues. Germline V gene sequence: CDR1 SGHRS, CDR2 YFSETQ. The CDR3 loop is CASSLATRGTYEQYF. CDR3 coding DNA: TGCGCCAGCAGCTTGGCCACCAGGGGGACCTACGAGCAGTACTTC.

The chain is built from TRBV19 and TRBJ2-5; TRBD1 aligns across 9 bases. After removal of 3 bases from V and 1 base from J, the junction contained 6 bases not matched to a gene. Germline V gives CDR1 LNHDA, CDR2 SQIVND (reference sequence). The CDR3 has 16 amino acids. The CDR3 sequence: CASSIRDREFQETQYF. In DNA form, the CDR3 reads TGTGCCAGTAGTATCAGGGACAGGGAATTCCAAGAGACCCAGTACTTC. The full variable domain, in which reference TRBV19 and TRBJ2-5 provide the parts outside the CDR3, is DGGITQSPKYLFRKEGQNVTLSCEQNLNHDAMYWYRQDPGQGLRLIYYSQIVNDFQKGDIAEGYSVSREKKESFPLTVTSAQKNPTAFYLCASSIRDREFQETQYFGPGTRLLVL.

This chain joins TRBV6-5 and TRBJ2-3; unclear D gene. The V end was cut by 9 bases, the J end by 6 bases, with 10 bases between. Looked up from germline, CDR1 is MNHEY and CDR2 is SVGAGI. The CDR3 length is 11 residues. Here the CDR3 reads CASRMRDTQYF. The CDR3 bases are TGTGCCAGTCGGATGAGGGATACGCAGTATTTT.

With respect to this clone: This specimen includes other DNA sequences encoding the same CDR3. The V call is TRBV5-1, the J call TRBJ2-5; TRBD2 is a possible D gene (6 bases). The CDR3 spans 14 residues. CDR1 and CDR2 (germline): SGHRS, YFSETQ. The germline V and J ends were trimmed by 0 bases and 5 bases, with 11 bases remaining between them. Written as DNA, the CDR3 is TGCGCCAGCAGCTTGGGCGGGGCCCCCGAGACCCAGTACTTC. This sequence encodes CASSLGGAPETQYF.

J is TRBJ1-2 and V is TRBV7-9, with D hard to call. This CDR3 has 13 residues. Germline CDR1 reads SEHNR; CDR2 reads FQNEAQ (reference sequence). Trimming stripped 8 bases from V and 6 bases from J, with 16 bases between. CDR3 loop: CASLSGRSDGYTF. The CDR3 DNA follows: TGTGCCAGCCTGTCGGGCAGATCAGATGGCTACACCTTC.

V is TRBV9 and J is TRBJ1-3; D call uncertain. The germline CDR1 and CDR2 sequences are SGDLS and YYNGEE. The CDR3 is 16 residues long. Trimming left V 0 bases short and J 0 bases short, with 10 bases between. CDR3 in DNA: TGTGCCAGCAGCGTAGGAACCGGCTACTCTGGAAACACCATATATTTT. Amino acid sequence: CASSVGTGYSGNTIYF.

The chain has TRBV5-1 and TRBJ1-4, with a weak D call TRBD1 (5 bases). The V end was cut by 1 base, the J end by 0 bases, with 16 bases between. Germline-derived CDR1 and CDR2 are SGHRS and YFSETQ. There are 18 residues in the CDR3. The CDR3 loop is CASSLNGDFVATNEKLFF. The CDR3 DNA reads TGCGCCAGCAGCTTGAACGGGGACTTCGTTGCAACTAATGAAAAACTGTTTTTT.

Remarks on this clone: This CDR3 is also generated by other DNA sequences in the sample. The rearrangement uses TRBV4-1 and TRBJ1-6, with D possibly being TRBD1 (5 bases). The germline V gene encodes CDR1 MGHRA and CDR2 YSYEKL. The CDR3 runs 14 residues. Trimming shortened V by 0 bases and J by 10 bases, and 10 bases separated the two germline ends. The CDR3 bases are TGCGCCAGCAGCCAAGATCGCGGGGGATCACCCCTCCACTTT. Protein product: CASSQDRGGSPLHF.

CDR3 nucleotide sequence: TGTGCCAGCAGCTTAGGGGCGAGTCGGTGGACTAGCGAAGATACGCAGTATTTT. This sequence encodes CASSLGASRWTSEDTQYF. The chain combines TRBV11-2 with TRBJ2-3, with TRBD2 matching 9 bases. J gave up 5 bases and V 1 base, and 13 bases lay outside the gene matches. There are 18 residues in the CDR3. Germline V CDR1 and CDR2: SGHAT, FQNNGV.

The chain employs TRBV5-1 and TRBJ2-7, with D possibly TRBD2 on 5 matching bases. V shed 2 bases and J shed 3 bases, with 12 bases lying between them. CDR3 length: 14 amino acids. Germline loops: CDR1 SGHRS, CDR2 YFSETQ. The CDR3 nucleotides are TGCGCCAGCAGCTTCGGTAGCGAAGGCTACGAGCAGTACTTC. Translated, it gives CASSFGSEGYEQYF. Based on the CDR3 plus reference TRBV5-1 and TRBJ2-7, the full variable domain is KAGVTQTPRYLIKTRGQQVTLSCSPISGHRSVSWYQQTPGQGLQFLFEYFSETQRNKGNFPGRFSGRQFSNSRSEMNVSTLELGDSALYLCASSFGSEGYEQYFGPGTRLTVT.

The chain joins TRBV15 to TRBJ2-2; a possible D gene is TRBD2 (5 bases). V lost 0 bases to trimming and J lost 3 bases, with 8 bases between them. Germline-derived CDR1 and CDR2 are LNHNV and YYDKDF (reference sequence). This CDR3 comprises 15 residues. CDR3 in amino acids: CATSRDPGYTGELFF. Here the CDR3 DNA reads TGTGCCACCAGCAGAGACCCGGGATACACCGGGGAGCTGTTTTTT.

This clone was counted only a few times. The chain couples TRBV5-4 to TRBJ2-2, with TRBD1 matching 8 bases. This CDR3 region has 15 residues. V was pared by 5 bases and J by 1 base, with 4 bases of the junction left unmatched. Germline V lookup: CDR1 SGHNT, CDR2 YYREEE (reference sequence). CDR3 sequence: CASSDRGRNTGELFF. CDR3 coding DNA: TGTGCCAGCAGTGACAGGGGTAGGAACACCGGGGAGCTGTTTTTT.

The CDR3 sequence: CASSSTGGHSYEQYF. For the CDR3, the DNA is TGTGCCAGCTCCTCGACAGGGGGTCACTCCTACGAGCAGTACTTC. The V call is TRBV18, the J call TRBJ2-5, with 9 bases fitting TRBD1. The J call may be in error: the DNA end matches TRBJ2-7 better. The germline V gene encodes CDR1 KGHSH and CDR2 LQKENI. The CDR3 runs 15 residues.